Shown below are 10 T cell receptor beta chains from a single sample sequenced in a study of blood T cell repertoires in COVID-19. Profiling relied on immunoSEQ multiplex PCR, and the TCRdb table lists in-frame clones only, not all of them. Of 87,000 or so clones in the sample, around 90% are singletons; the top ten hold over 6.5%. The sequenced sample was peripheral blood. These receptors were obtained from a man aged 18-30 years with COVID-19, enrolled during active disease.

The chain joins TRBV19 to TRBJ2-3; D gene ambiguous. From germline, CDR1 is LNHDA and CDR2 SQIVND (reference sequence). The germline V and J ends were trimmed by 0 bases and 0 bases, with 7 bases remaining between them. The CDR3 contains 15 residues. CDR3 residues: CASSIEVTSTDTQYF. The CDR3 DNA is TGTGCCAGTAGTATAGAGGTCACAAGCACAGATACGCAGTATTTT.

This sequence joins TRBV27 and TRBJ2-1; D perhaps matches TRBD1 (5 bases). CDR3 size: 11 residues. From germline, CDR1 is MNHEY and CDR2 SMNVEV (reference sequence). The V and J ends lost 5 bases and 9 bases respectively, with 8 bases between them. CDR3 in DNA: TGTGCCAGCAGTAGGGGCAGTGAGCAGTTCTTC. It is translated as CASSRGSEQFF.

The rearrangement uses TRBV9 and TRBJ2-3, with D perhaps TRBD2 (6 bases). Trimming cost V 2 bases and J 0 bases, with 16 bases left between them. This CDR3 spans 17 amino acids. Germline-derived CDR1 and CDR2 are SGDLS and YYNGEE. In DNA form, the CDR3 reads TGTGCCAGCAGCGTCGACTCCGCTAGCGCCAGCACAGATACGCAGTATTTT. Its translation is CASSVDSASASTDTQYF.

This sequence joins TRBV6-1 and TRBJ2-6, with TRBD2 as a possible D gene (6 bases). The CDR3 has 16 residues. CDR1 is MNHNS, CDR2 SASEGT, per germline. V shed 1 base and J shed 2 bases, with 9 bases lying between them. CDR3 sequence: CASSEVGGAGANVLTF. CDR3 DNA sequence: TGTGCCAGCAGTGAAGTGGGGGGAGCTGGGGCCAACGTCCTGACTTTC.

The J gene is TRBJ2-7, the V gene TRBV28; 10 bases fit TRBD2. Trimming took 7 bases from V and 3 from J; bases not matched to a gene: 9. Germline CDR1 and CDR2: MDHEN and SYDVKM. The CDR3 has 15 residues. In DNA, the CDR3 is TGTGCCAGCACCTTCAGCGGGAGGGCCCGCTACGAGCAGTACTTC. Amino acid sequence: CASTFSGRARYEQYF.

This clone came up a few times. This CDR3 reads CASGVRGSVGTGELFF. The CDR3, as DNA: TGCGCCAGCGGAGTGCGCGGGAGTGTTGGCACCGGGGAGCTGTTTTTT. V usage is TRBV4-1 and J usage is TRBJ2-2; 7 positions match TRBD2. Germline V gene data show CDR1 as MGHRA and CDR2 as YSYEKL. The CDR3 has 16 residues. V shed 8 bases, J shed 4 bases, and the junction held 13 bases outside the gene matches.

J is TRBJ1-1 and V is TRBV5-1; tentatively, D is TRBD1 (5 bases). CDR1 SGHRS and CDR2 YFSETQ come from the germline V gene. The V end was cut by 4 bases, the J end by 9 bases, with 13 bases between. The CDR3 is 12 residues long. CDR3 nucleotides: TGCGCCAGCAGCGACGCAGGGACTCAAGCTTTCTTT. Protein sequence: CASSDAGTQAFF.

The genes are TRBV4-3 and TRBJ2-7; 12 bases match TRBD1. Trimming removed 5 bases from V and 7 bases from J; junction bases left unmatched: 6. The germline gives CDR1 LGHNA, CDR2 YSLEER. The CDR3 is 14 residues long. CDR3 bases: TGCGCCAGCAGCGCGGGACAGGGGGCGGGGGAGCAGTACTTC. This translates into CASSAGQGAGEQYF.

J is TRBJ2-1 and V is TRBV30; D is unclear. V was clipped by 6 bases and J by 8 bases, with 14 bases between them. The V gene's germline CDR1 is GTSNPN and CDR2 SVGIG (reference sequence). The CDR3 loop spans 12 amino acids. This chain's CDR3 is CACSQAIHEQFF. The CDR3 nucleotides are TGTGCCTGCTCTCAAGCTATCCATGAGCAGTTCTTC.

The rearrangement links TRBV7-2 to TRBJ1-1; D possibly corresponds to TRBD1 (6 bases). Germline V gene data show CDR1 as SGHTA and CDR2 as FQGNSA. CDR3 size: 14 residues. V lost 5 bases to trimming and J lost 1 base, with 11 bases between them. Written as DNA, the CDR3 is TGTGCCAGCAGCCTGATGGGGGCGAACACTGAAGCTTTCTTT. It encodes CASSLMGANTEAFF. Combining the CDR3 with reference TRBV7-2 and TRBJ1-1 gives the whole variable domain GAGVSQSPSNKVTEKGKDVELRCDPISGHTALYWYRQSLGQGLEFLIYFQGNSAPDKSGLPSDRFSAERTGGSVSTLTIQRTQQEDSAVYLCASSLMGANTEAFFGQGTRLTVV.